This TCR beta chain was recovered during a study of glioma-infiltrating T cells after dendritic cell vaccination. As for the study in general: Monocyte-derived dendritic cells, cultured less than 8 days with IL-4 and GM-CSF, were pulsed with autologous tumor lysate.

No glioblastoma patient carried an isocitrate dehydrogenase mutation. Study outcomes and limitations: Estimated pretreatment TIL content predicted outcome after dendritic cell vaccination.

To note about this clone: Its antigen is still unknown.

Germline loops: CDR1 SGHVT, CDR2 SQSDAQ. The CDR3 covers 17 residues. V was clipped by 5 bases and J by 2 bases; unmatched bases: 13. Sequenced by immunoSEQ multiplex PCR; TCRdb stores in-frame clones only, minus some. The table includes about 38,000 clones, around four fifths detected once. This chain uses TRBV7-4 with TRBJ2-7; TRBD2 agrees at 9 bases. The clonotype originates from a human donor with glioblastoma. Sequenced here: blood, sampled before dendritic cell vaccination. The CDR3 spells CASSPPPLAGDTYEQYF. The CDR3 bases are TGTGCCAGCAGCCCACCCCCTTTAGCGGGGGATACCTACGAGCAGTACTTC. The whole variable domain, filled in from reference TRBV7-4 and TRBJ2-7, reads GAGVSQSPRYKVAKRGRDVALRCDSISGHVTLYWYRQTLGQGSEVLTYSQSDAQRDKSGRPSGRFSAERPERSVSTLKIQRTEQGDSAVYLCASSPPPLAGDTYEQYFGPGTRLTVT.